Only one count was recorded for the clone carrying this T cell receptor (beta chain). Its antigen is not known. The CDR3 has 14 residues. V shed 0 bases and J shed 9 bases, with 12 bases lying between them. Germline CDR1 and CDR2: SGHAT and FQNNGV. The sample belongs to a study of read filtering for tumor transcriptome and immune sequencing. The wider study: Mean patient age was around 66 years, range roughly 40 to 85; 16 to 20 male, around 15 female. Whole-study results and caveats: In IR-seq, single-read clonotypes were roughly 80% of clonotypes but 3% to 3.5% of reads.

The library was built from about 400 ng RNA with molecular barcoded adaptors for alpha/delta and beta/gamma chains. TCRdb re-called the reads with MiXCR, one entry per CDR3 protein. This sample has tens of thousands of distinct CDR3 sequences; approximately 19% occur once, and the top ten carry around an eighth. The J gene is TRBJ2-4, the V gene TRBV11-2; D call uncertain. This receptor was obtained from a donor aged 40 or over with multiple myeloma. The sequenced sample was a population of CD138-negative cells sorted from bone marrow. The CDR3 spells CASSLDISQSIQYF. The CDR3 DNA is TGTGCCAGCAGCTTAGATATCAGCCAAAGCATTCAGTACTTC.